This entry lists 12 T cell receptor beta chains sequenced from one sample in a study of CD8+ T cells in alopecia areata. Extraction of RNA preceded its reverse transcription into cDNA, which served as the sequencing template. Some clones are missing from TCRdb's copy, which holds only in-frame ones; the method was immunoSEQ multiplex PCR. The table has about 30,000 clones, roughly 58% seen once. The sample comprised NKG2D-high CD8+ T cells sorted from blood. These TCRs come from a human donor with alopecia areata.

V usage is TRBV7-2 and J usage is TRBJ1-3; D unresolved. The ends were cut back, 8 bases at V and 7 bases at J, with 18 bases in the middle. Germline CDR1 is SGHTA and CDR2 is FQGNSA. CDR3 length: 14 amino acids. CDR3 in DNA: TGTGCCAGCGGCCGACCCGGACGGTGGAACACCATATATTTT. Translated: CASGRPGRWNTIYF.

The chain has TRBV6-1 and TRBJ2-7; D tentatively fits TRBD1 or TRBD2 (5 bases each). This CDR3 contains 14 residues. Deletions cut 0 bases from V and 6 bases from J, with 12 bases between. Germline lookup yields CDR1 MNHNS and CDR2 SASEGT. Written as DNA, the CDR3 is TGTGCCAGCAGTGAAGCTCGGGCAGGGAGCGAGCAGTACTTC. It encodes CASSEARAGSEQYF.

V and J are TRBV13 and TRBJ2-7; 16 nucleotides align to TRBD2. CDR1 is PRHDT, CDR2 FYEKMQ, per germline (reference sequence). The CDR3 is 21 amino acids. V trimming: 5 bases; J trimming: 6 bases; junction bases outside the gene matches: 22. The CDR3 nucleotides read TGTGCCAGCAGCGGGACACTCGGGACTAGCGGGAGGGCCGTGTTTTCTTCCGAGCAGTACTTC. It specifies CASSGTLGTSGRAVFSSEQYF.

The V and J genes are TRBV7-9 and TRBJ2-6; tentatively, D is TRBD1 (6 bases). Germline V gives CDR1 SEHNR, CDR2 FQNEAQ (reference sequence). CDR3 length: 19 residues. The ends were cut back, 7 bases at V and 0 bases at J, with 22 bases in the middle. DNA of the CDR3: TGTGCCAGCATTTTAGGACCCGGGACACCTCTCTCTGGGGCCAACGTCCTGACTTTC. Translated: CASILGPGTPLSGANVLTF.

The chain links TRBV4-2 to TRBJ2-7; 8 nucleotides align to TRBD2. The germline CDR1 and CDR2 sequences are LGHNA and YNFKEQ. The CDR3 has 15 amino acids. V lost 2 bases and J lost 2; bases outside the gene matches: 5. The CDR3 reads CASSQSRRGAYEQYF. CDR3 nucleotides: TGTGCCAGCAGCCAATCTAGGCGGGGGGCCTACGAGCAGTACTTC.

This clone showed up just a few times. The chain links TRBV7-8 to TRBJ1-2; D unresolved. The germline V gene has CDR1 SGHVS and CDR2 FQNEAQ. CDR3 length equals 13 residues. Trimming stripped 2 bases from V and 7 bases from J, with 11 bases between. Here the CDR3 reads CASSLPPGSGYTF. CDR3 bases: TGTGCCAGCAGCTTACCACCGGGGAGTGGCTACACCTTC.

The gene calls are TRBV7-9 and TRBJ2-7; D is ambiguous. The CDR3 is 14 amino acids. V was cut by 8 bases and J by 0 bases, with 14 bases left in between. CDR1 is SEHNR, CDR2 FQNEAQ, per germline (reference sequence). As DNA, the CDR3 is TGTGCCAGCTCCCAGGCGCAGCACTCCTACGAGCAGTACTTC. Translating gives CASSQAQHSYEQYF. Using reference TRBV7-9 and TRBJ2-7 for the parts outside the CDR3, the full variable domain is DTGVSQNPRHKITKRGQNVTFRCDPISEHNRLYWYRQTLGQGPEFLTYFQNEAQLEKSRLLSDRFSAERPKGSFSTLEIQRTEQGDSAMYLCASSQAQHSYEQYFGPGTRLTVT.

The CDR3 DNA follows: TGTGCCAGCCGAGAATACTGGGGTGGCCCGAACACTGAAGCTTTCTTT. Its translation: CASREYWGGPNTEAFF. This chain uses TRBV2 with TRBJ1-1; D is unresolved. Looked up from germline, CDR1 is SNHLY and CDR2 is FYNNEI. V lost 8 bases and J 1 base, leaving 20 bases between the germline ends. This CDR3 is 16 amino acids long.

In this sample, this clone turned up once. This sequence joins TRBV5-4 and TRBJ2-5, with 7 bases matching TRBD2. Germline assignment: CDR1 SGHNT and CDR2 YYREEE (reference sequence). V shed 1 base, J shed 2 bases, and the junction held 8 bases outside the gene matches. This CDR3 is 16 amino acids long. DNA of the CDR3: TGTGCCAGCAGCTTGTTGATTCGGGAGGAACAAGAGACCCAGTACTTC. Translated: CASSLLIREEQETQYF.

The chain carries TRBV27 and TRBJ2-7; TRBD2 aligns across 14 bases. Germline CDR1 MNHEY, CDR2 SMNVEV (reference sequence). The CDR3 extends over 14 amino acids. Trimming at V came to 10 bases and at J to 5 bases, leaving 7 bases not matched to a gene. CDR3 DNA sequence: TGTGCCACCAGAAAGGGACTAGCGGGAGACGAGCAGTACTTC. This sequence encodes CATRKGLAGDEQYF.

This clone was detected once. This chain links TRBV10-3 with TRBJ2-1, with D possibly TRBD2 on 5 matching bases. V lost 11 bases and J 8 bases, leaving 34 bases between the germline ends. The germline gives CDR1 ENHRY, CDR2 SYGVKD. The CDR3 has 18 residues. CDR3 loop: CAAQKPGSELKARDEQFF. The CDR3, as DNA: TGTGCCGCCCAGAAACCGGGCTCAGAACTTAAAGCGAGGGATGAGCAGTTCTTC.

The chain links TRBV4-3 to TRBJ2-5, with D unresolved. CDR1 is LGHNA and CDR2 is YSLEER in the germline V gene. The CDR3 consists of 14 residues. V lost 1 base and J lost 5, with 11 bases in between. The CDR3 DNA reads as TGCGCCAGCAGCCAAGTGTGGGGTCAGGAGACCCAGTACTTC. This translates into CASSQVWGQETQYF.